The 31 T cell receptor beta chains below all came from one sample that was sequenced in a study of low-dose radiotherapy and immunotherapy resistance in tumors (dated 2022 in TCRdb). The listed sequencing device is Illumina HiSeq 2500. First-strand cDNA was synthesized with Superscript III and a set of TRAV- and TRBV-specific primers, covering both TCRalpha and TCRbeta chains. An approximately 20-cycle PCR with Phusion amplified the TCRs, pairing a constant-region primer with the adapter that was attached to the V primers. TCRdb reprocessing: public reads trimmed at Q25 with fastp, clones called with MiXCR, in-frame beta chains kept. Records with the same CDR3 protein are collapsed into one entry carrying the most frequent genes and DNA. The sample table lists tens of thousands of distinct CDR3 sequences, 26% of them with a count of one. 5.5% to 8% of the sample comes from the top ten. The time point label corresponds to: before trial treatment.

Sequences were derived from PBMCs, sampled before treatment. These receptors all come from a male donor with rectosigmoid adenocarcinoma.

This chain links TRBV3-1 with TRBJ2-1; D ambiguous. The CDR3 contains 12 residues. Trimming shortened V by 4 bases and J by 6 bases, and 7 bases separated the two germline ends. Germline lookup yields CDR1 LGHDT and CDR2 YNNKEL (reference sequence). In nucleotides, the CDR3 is TGTGCCAGCAGCCTTCCAAGCAATGAGCAGTTCTTC. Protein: CASSLPSNEQFF.

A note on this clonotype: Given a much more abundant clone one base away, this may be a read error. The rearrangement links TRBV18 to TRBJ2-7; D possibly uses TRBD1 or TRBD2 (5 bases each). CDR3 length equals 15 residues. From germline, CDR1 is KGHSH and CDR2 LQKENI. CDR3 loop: CASLPQLGGDGEQYF. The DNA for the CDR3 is TGTGCCAGCTTACCACAACTAGGTGGGGACGGCGAGCAGTACTTC. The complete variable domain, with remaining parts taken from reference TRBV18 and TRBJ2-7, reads NAGVMQNPRHLVRRRGQEARLRCSPMKGHSHVYWYRQLPEEGLKFMVYLQKENIIDESGMPKERFSAEFPKEGPSILRIQQVVRGDSAAYFCASLPQLGGDGEQYFGPGTRLTVT.

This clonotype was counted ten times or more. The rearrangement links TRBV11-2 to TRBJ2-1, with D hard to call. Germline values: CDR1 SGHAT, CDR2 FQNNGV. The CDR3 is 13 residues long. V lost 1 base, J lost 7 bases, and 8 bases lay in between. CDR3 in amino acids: CASSLGTMNEQFF. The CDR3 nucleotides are TGTGCCAGCAGCTTAGGTACGATGAATGAGCAGTTCTTC. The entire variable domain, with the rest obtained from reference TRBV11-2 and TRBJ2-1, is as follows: EAGVAQSPRYKIIEKRQSVAFWCNPISGHATLYWYQQILGQGPKLLIQFQNNGVVDDSQLPKDRFSAERLKGVDSTLKIQPAKLEDSAVYLCASSLGTMNEQFFGPGTRLTVL.

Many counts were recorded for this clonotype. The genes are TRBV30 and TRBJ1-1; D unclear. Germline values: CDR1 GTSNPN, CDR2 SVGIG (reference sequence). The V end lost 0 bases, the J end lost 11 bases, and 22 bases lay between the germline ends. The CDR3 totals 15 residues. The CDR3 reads CAWSVPSWPLLEAFF. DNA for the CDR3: TGTGCCTGGAGTGTACCTTCTTGGCCTCTACTCGAGGCTTTCTTT.

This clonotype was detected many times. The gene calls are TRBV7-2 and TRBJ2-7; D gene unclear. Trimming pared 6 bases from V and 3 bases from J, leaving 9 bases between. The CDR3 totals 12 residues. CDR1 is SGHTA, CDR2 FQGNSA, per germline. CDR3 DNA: TGTGCCAGCAGTTTGGACCACTACGAGCAGTACTTC. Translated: CASSLDHYEQYF.

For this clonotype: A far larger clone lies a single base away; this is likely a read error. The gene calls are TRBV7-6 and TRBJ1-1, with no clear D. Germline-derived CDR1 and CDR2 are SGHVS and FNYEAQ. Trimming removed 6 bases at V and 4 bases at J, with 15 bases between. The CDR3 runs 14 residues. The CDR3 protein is CASSRRFGGTEAFF. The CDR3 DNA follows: TGTGCCAGCAGTCGCCGATTCGGTGGCACTGAAGCTTTCTTT.

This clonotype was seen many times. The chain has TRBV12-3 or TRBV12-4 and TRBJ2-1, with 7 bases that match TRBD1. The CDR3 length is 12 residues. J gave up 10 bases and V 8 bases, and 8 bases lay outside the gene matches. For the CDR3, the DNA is TGTGCCAGCGTTAAAGGGGGCCAAGAGCAGTTCTTC. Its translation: CASVKGGQEQFF.

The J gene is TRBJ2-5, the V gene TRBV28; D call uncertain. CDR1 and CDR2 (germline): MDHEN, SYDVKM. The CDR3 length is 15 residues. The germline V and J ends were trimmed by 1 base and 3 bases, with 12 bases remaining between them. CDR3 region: CASSLSRQAKETQYF. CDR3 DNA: TGTGCCAGCAGTTTATCCCGGCAGGCGAAAGAGACCCAGTACTTC. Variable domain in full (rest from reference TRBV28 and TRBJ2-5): DVKVTQSSRYLVKRTGEKVFLECVQDMDHENMFWYRQDPGLGLRLIYFSYDVKMKEKGDIPEGYSVSREKKERFSLILESASTNQTSMYLCASSLSRQAKETQYFGPGTRLLVL.

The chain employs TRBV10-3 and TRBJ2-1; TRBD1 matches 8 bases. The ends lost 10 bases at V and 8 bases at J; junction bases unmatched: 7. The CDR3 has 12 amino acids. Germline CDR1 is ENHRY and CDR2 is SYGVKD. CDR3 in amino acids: CATGQGGDEQFF. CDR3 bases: TGTGCCACAGGACAGGGAGGCGATGAGCAGTTCTTC.

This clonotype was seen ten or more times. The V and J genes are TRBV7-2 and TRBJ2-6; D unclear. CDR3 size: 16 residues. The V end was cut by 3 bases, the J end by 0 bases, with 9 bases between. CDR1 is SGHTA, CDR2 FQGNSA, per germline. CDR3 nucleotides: TGTGCCAGCAGCTTTGGGCTACTCTCTGGGGCCAACGTCCTGACTTTC. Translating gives CASSFGLLSGANVLTF.

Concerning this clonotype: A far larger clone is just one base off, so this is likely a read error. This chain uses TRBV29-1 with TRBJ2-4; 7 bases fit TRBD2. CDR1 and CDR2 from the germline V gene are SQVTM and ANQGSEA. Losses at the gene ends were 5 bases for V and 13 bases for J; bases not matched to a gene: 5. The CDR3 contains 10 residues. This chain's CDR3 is CSVLSGKQYF. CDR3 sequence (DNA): TGCAGCGTTTTGAGCGGGAAGCAGTACTTC.

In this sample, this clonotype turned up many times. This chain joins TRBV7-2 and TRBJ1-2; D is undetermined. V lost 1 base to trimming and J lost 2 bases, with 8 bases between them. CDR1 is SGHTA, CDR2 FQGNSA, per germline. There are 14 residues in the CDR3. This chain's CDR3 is CASSLVAGNYGYTF. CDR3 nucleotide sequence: TGTGCCAGCAGCTTAGTGGCAGGCAACTATGGCTACACCTTC.

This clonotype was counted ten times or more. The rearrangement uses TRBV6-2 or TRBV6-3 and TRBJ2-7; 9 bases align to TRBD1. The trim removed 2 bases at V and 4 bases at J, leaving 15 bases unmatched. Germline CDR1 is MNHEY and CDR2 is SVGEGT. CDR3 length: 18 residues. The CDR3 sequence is CASSYPTDGTGKRYEQYF. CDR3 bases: TGTGCCAGCAGTTACCCAACCGACGGGACAGGGAAACGGTACGAGCAGTACTTC.

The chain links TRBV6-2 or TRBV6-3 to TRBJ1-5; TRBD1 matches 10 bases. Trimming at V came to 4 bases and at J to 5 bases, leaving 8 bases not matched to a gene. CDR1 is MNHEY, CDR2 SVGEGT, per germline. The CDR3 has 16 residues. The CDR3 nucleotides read TGTGCCAGCAGTTTGGCCGGGACAGGGGACGATCAGCCCCAGCATTTT. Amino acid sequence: CASSLAGTGDDQPQHF.

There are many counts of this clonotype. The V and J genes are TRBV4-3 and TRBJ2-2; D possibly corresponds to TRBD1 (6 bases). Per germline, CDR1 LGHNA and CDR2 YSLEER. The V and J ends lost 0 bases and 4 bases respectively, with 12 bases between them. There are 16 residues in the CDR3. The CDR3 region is CASSQDLPGVTGELFF. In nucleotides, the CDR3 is TGCGCCAGCAGCCAAGATTTACCAGGGGTCACCGGGGAGCTGTTTTTT.

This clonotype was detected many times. CDR3 amino acids: CASVAGTRSGEQFF. The CDR3 DNA follows: TGTGCCAGCGTTGCCGGGACTAGATCGGGTGAGCAGTTCTTC. This chain links TRBV28 with TRBJ2-1; 8 bases line up with TRBD2. Unmatched junction bases numbered 12, after V lost 8 bases and J lost 9 bases. CDR3 size: 14 residues. Per germline, CDR1 MDHEN and CDR2 SYDVKM.

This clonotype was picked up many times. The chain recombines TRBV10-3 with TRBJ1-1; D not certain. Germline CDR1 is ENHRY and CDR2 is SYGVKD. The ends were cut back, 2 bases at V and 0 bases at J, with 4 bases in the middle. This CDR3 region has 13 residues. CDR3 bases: TGTGCCATCAGTGAGGGAGTGAACACTGAAGCTTTCTTT. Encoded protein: CAISEGVNTEAFF.

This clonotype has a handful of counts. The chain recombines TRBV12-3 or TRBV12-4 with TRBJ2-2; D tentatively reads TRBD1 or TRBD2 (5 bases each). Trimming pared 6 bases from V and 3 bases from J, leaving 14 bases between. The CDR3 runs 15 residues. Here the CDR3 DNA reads TGTGCCAGCAGGTACCGGGACGTCGACACCGGGGAGCTGTTTTTT. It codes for CASRYRDVDTGELFF.

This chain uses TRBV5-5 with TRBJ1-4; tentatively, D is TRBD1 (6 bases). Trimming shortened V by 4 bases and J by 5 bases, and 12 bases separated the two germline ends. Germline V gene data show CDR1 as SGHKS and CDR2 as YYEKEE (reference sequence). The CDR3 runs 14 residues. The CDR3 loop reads CASSGGAVNEKLFF. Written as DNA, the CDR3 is TGTGCCAGCAGCGGGGGGGCCGTAAATGAAAAACTGTTTTTT.

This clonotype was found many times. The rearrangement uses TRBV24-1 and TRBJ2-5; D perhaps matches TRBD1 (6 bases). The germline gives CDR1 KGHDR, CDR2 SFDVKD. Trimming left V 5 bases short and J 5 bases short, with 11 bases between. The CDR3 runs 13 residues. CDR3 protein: CATSGMGAETQYF. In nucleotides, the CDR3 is TGTGCCACCAGTGGAATGGGGGCTGAGACCCAGTACTTC.

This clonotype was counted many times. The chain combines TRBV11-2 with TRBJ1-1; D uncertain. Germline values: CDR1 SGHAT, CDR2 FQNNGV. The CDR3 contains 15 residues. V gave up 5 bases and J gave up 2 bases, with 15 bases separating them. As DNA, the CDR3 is TGTGCCAGCAGCCCCCGGGCCAAAGTTAACACTGAAGCTTTCTTT. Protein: CASSPRAKVNTEAFF.

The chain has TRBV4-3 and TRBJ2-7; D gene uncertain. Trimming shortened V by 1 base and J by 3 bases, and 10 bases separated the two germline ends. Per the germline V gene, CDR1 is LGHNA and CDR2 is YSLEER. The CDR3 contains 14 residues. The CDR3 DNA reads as TGCGCCAGCAGCCAAGCTAGTGCAGGCTACGAGCAGTACTTC. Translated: CASSQASAGYEQYF.

CDR3 nucleotides: TGTGCCAGCAGCTTGAGAAGGGGACCGGTCCCCACCGGGGAGCTGTTTTTT. Translation: CASSLRRGPVPTGELFF. This chain uses TRBV13 with TRBJ2-2; D may correspond to TRBD1 or TRBD2 (5 bases each). The CDR3 length is 17 residues. Germline CDR1 is PRHDT and CDR2 is FYEKMQ (reference sequence). V gave up 3 bases and J gave up 4 bases, with 18 bases separating them.

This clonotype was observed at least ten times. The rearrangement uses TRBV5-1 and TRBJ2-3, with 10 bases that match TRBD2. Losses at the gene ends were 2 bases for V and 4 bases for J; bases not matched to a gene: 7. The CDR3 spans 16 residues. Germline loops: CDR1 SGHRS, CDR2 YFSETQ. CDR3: CASSFMGAGGPDTQYF. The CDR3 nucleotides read TGCGCCAGCAGCTTCATGGGAGCGGGGGGGCCAGATACGCAGTATTTT.

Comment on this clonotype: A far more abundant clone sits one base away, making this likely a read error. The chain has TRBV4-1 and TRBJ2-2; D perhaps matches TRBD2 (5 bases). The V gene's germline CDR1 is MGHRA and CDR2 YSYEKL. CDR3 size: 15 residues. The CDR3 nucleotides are TGTGCCAGCAGCCACCCGAGGGCGAACACCGGGGAGCTGTTTTTT. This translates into CASSHPRANTGELFF.

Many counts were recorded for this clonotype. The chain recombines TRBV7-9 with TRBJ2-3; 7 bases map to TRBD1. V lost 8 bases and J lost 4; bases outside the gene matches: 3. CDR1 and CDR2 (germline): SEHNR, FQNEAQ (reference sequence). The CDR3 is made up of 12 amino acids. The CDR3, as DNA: TGTGCCAGCCCAGACAGGGCAGATACGCAGTATTTT. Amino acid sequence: CASPDRADTQYF.

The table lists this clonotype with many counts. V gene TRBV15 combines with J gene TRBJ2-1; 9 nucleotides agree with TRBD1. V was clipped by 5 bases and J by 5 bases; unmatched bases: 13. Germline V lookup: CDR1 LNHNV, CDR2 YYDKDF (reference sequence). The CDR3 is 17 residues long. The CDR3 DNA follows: TGTGCCACCAGCCGGCGGACCGGGACAGGGTTAAACAATGAGCAGTTCTTC. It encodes CATSRRTGTGLNNEQFF.

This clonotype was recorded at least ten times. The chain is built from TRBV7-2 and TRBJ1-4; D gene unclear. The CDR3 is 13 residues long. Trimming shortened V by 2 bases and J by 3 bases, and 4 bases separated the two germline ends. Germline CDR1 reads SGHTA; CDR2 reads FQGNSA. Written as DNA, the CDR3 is TGTGCCAGCAGCTTACCCCCTAATGAAAAACTGTTTTTT. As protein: CASSLPPNEKLFF.

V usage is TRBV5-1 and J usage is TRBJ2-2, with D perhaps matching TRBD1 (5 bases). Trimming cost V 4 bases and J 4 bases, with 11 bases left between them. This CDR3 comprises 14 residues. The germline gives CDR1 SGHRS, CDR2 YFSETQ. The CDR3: CASSQGAPTGELFF. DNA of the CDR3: TGCGCCAGCAGCCAAGGGGCTCCCACCGGGGAGCTGTTTTTT.

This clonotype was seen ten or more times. The CDR3 DNA reads TGTGCCAGTATGGGGCCCATCGGGACAGGGGGCTACGAGCAGTACTTC. Amino acid sequence: CASMGPIGTGGYEQYF. The V call is TRBV19, the J call TRBJ2-7; 11 bases agree with TRBD1. With V trimmed by 7 bases and J by 3 bases, 11 bases remained unmatched. CDR1 is LNHDA, CDR2 SQIVND, per germline (reference sequence). This CDR3 contains 16 residues.

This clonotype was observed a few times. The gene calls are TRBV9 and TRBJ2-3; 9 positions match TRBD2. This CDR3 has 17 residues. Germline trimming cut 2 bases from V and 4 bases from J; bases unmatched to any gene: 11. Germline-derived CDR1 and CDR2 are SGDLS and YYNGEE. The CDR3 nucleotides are TGTGCCAGCAGCGTCCAACCGGCGGGGGGGGGATCAGATACGCAGTATTTT. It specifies CASSVQPAGGGSDTQYF. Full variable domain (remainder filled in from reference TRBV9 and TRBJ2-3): DSGVTQTPKHLITATGQRVTLRCSPRSGDLSVYWYQQSLDQGLQFLIQYYNGEERAKGNILERFSAQQFPDLHSELNLSSLELGDSALYFCASSVQPAGGGSDTQYFGPGTRLTVL.